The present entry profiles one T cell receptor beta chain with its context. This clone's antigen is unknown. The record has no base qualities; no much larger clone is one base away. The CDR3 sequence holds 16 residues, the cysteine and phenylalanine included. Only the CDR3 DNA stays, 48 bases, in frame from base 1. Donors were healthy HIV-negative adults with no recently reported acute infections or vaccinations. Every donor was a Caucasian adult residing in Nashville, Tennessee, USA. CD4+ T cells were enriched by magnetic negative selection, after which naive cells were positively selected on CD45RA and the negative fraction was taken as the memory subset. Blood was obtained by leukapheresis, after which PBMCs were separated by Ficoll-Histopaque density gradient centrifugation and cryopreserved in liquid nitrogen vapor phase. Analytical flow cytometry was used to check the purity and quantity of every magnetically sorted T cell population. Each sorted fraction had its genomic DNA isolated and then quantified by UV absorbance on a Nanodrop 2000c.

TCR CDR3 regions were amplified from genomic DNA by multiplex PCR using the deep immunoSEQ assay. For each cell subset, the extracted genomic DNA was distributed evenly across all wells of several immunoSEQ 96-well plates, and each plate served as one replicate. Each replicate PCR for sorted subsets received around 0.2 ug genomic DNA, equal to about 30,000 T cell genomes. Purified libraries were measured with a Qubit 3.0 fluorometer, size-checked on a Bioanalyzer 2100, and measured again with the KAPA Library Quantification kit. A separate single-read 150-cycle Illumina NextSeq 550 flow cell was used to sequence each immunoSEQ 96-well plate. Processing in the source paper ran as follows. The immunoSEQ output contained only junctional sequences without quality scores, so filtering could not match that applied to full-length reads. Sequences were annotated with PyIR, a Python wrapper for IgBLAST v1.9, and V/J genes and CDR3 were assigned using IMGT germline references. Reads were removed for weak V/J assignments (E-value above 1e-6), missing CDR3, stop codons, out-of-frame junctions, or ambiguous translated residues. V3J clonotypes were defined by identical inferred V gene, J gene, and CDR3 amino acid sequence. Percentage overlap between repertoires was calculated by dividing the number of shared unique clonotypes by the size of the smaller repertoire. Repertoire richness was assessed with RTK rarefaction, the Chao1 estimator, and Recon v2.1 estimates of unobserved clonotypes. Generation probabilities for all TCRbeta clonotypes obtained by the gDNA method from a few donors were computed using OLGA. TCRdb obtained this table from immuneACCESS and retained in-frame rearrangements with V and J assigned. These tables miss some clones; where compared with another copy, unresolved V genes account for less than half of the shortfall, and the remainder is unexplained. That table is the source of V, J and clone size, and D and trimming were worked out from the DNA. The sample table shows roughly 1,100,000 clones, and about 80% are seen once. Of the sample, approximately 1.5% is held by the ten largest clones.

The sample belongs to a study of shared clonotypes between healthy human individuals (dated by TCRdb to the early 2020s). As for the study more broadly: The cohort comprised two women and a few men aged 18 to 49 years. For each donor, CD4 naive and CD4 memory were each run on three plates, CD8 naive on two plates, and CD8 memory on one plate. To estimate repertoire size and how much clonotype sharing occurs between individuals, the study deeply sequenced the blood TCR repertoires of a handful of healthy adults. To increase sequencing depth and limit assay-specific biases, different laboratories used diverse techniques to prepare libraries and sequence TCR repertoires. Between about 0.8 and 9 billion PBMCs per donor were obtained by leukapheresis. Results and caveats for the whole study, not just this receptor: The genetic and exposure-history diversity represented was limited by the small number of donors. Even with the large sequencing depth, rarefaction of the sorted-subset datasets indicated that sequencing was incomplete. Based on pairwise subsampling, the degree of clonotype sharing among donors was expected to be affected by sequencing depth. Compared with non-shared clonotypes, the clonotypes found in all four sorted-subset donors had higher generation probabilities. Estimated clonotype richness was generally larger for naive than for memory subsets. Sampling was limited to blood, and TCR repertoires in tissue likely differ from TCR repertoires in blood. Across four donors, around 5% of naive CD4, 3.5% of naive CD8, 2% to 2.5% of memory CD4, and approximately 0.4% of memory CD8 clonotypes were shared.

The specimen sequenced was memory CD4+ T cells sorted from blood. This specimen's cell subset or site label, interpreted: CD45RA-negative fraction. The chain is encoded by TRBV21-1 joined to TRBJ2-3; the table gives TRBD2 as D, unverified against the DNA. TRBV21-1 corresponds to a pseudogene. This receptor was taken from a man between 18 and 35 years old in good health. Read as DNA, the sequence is TGTGCCAGCAGCAAAGGTGGCAGGGAGGGCACAGATACGCAGTATTTT. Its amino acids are CASSKGGREGTDTQYF.